This record looks at one T cell receptor beta chain sequence and its context. The antigen remains undetermined. Other DNA sequences from this sample encode an identical CDR3 as well. Germline CDR1 and CDR2: SGHRS and YFSETQ. With 0 bases clipped from V and 4 bases from J, the junction kept 0 bases outside the gene matches. The CDR3 loop spans 14 amino acids. The PCR employed 60 Vbeta primers together with 13 Jbeta primers. TCRdb's copy holds only in-frame clones and misses some; the assay was immunoSEQ multiplex PCR. In the table there are over 200,000 clones, approximately 81% of which are singletons. These data are taken from a study of cytomegalovirus exposure and HLA in healthy donors. Study-wide points: In a later analysis, CMV-associated beta chains were mostly HLA-associated, it appeared.

The rearrangement links TRBV5-1 to TRBJ2-3; 9 bases fit TRBD1. The sequence was collected from a human donor in good health. Sequencing was done on a sample of PBMCs. CDR3 coding DNA: TGCGCCAGCAGCTTGGACAGGGGGCCAGATACGCAGTATTTT. Protein sequence: CASSLDRGPDTQYF. The whole variable domain, filled in from reference TRBV5-1 and TRBJ2-3, reads KAGVTQTPRYLIKTRGQQVTLSCSPISGHRSVSWYQQTPGQGLQFLFEYFSETQRNKGNFPGRFSGRQFSNSRSEMNVSTLELGDSALYLCASSLDRGPDTQYFGPGTRLTVL.